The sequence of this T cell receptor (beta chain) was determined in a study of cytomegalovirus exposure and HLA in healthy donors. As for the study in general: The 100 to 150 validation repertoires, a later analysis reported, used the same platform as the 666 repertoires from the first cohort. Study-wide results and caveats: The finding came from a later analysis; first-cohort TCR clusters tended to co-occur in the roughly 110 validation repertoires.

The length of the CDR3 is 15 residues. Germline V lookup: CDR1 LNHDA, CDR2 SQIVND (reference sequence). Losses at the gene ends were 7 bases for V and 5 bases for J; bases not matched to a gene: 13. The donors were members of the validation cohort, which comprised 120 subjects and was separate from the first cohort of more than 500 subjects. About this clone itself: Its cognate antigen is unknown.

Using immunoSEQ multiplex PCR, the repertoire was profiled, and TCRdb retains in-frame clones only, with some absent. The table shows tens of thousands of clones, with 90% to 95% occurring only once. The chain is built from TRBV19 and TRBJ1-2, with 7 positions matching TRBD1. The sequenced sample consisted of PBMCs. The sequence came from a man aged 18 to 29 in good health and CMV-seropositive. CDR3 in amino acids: CASNFITGTEYGYTF. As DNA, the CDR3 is TGTGCCAGTAATTTTATCACCGGGACAGAGTATGGCTACACCTTC.